Sequencing of this T cell receptor beta chain was carried out in a study of pediatric ulcerative colitis. Study information: Disease was pancolitis in six or seven and left-sided in two, histology-confirmed.

Clones were sequenced by immunoSEQ multiplex PCR, and TCRdb holds only the in-frame ones, with some missing. The sample lists tens of thousands of clones, around three quarters occurring once. This clone is medium-sized (0.01 to 0.1%). The rectum was sampled with one to two pinch biopsies at colonoscopy. Specimen: gut tissue. This TCR was recovered from a boy younger than 18 with moderate ulcerative colitis.

The CDR3 region is CASSADRKYEQYF. The CDR3 region has the DNA TGTGCCAGCAGCGCGGACAGGAAGTACGAGCAGTACTTC. This chain connects TRBV11-2 to TRBJ2-7, with 7 bases fitting TRBD1. The ends lost 5 bases at V and 4 bases at J; junction bases unmatched: 5. This CDR3 has 13 residues. Per the germline V gene, CDR1 is SGHAT and CDR2 is FQNNGV.